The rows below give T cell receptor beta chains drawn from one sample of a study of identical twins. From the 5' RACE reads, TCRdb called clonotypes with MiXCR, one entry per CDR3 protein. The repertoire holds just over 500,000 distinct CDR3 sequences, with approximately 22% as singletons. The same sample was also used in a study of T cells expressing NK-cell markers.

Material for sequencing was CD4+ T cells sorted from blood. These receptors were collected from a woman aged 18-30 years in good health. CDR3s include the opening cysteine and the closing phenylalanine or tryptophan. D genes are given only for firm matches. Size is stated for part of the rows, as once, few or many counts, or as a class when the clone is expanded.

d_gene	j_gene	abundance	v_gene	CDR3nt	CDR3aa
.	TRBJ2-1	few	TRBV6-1	TGTGCCAGCACCCAGACTGTCGGCTCCTACAATGAGCAGTTCTTC	CASTQTVGSYNEQFF
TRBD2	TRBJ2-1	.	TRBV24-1	TGTGCCACCAGCGCCGGACTAGCGGGAGGTGGCTATGAGCAGTTCTTC	CATSAGLAGGGYEQFF
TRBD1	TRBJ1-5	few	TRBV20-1	TGCAGTGCCGTCGATGGGACAGGGTATAGCAATCAGCCCCAGCATTTT	CSAVDGTGYSNQPQHF
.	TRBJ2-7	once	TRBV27	TGTGCCAGTCGGGCAGCCCATGAGTACGAGCAGTACTTC	CASRAAHEYEQYF
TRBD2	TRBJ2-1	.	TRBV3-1	TGTGCCAGCAGCCTTAGCGGGAGGGCCGGATATGAGCAGTTCTTC	CASSLSGRAGYEQFF
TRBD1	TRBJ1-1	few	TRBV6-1	TGTGCCAGCAGAGAGACAGGGGGGGGGACTGAAGCTTTCTTT	CASRETGGGTEAFF
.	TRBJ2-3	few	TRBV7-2	TGTGCCAGCAGCCTCGACTGGGGGACAGATACGCAGTATTTT	CASSLDWGTDTQYF
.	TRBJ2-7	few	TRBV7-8	TGTGCCAGCAGCTTAGGAAGAGGTGGGCCATCCTACGAGCAGTACTTC	CASSLGRGGPSYEQYF
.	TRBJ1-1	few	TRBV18	TGTGCCAGCTCACGTTTGGGAGGTTCCCGGAGCGGCAACACTGAAGCTTTCTTT	CASSRLGGSRSGNTEAFF
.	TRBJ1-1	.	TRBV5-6	TGTGCCAGCAGCTTGTGGGACGTTGAAGCTTTCTTT	CASSLWDVEAFF
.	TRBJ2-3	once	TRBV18	TGTGCCAGCTCACCACTTCAGTTTACAGATACGCAGTATTTT	CASSPLQFTDTQYF
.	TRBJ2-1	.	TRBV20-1	TGCAGTGCTGGGACACTTCTTTCGCAGTTCTTC	CSAGTLLSQFF
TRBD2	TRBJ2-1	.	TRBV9	TGTGCCAGCAGCGTAGCTCTAGCGGGTGTCCCCAACAATGAGCAGTTCTTC	CASSVALAGVPNNEQFF
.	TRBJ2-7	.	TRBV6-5	TGTGCCAGCAGTTACTCGAGGGGGGGGGCCTACGAGCAGTACTTC	CASSYSRGGAYEQYF
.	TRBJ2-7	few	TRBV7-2	TGTGCCAGCAGCGCCCAACTAGGGGGAGGCTACGAGCAGTACTTC	CASSAQLGGGYEQYF
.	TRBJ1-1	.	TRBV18	TGTGCCAGCTCCAGACAGCGACCCGACACTGAAGCTTTCTTT	CASSRQRPDTEAFF
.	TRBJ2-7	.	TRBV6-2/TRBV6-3	TGTGCCAGCAGTTACTCTCAGGCTACTAGCCCCTACGAGCAGTACTTC	CASSYSQATSPYEQYF
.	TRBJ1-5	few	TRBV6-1	TGTGCCAGCATCCCGGGGGGGGCACGCAGCAATCAGCCCCAGCATTTT	CASIPGGARSNQPQHF